This entry lists 7 T cell receptor beta chains sequenced from one sample in a study of T cell responses to AZD1222 COVID-19 vaccine. Generated by immunoSEQ multiplex PCR, the TCRdb table keeps only in-frame clones and is missing some. Found here are some 150,000 clones, around 92% of them singletons; the top ten hold more than 3%. The specimen comprised peripheral blood, sampled 28 days after the second AZD1222 dose. The receptors stem from an adult who received the AZD1222 COVID-19 vaccine.

This clone turned up a few times. The genes are TRBV6-2 or TRBV6-3 and TRBJ2-3, with TRBD2 matching over 11 bases. V lost 4 bases to trimming and J lost 0 bases; unmatched junction nucleotides: 3. From germline, CDR1 is MNHEY and CDR2 SVGEGT. This CDR3 is built from 16 residues. This CDR3 is CASSSRTSGSTDTQYF. CDR3 in DNA: TGTGCCAGCAGTTCTAGGACTAGCGGGAGCACAGATACGCAGTATTTT.

J is TRBJ2-7 and V is TRBV2; TRBD2 agrees at 11 bases. The CDR3 is 15 residues long. Trimming at V came to 4 bases and at J to 3 bases, leaving 5 bases not matched to a gene. Per germline, CDR1 SNHLY and CDR2 FYNNEI. CDR3 DNA: TGTGCCAGCAGTGGGCCGACTAGCGGGATCTACGAGCAGTACTTC. Its protein is CASSGPTSGIYEQYF.

This chain uses TRBV20-1 with TRBJ1-1, with D hard to call. This CDR3 is built from 12 residues. Germline CDR1 reads DFQATT; CDR2 reads SNEGSKA (reference sequence). The V and J ends lost 3 bases and 2 bases respectively, with 7 bases between them. The chain's CDR3 is CSASLANTEAFF. The CDR3 DNA sequence: TGCAGTGCTAGTTTAGCAAACACTGAAGCTTTCTTT.

DNA of the CDR3: TGTGCCAGCAGAATAGGGGGAAAATACGAGCAGTACTTC. Protein sequence: CASRIGGKYEQYF. The V and J genes are TRBV6-5 and TRBJ2-7, with a weak D call TRBD1 (6 bases). The ends were cut back, 6 bases at V and 4 bases at J, with 13 bases in the middle. Germline V gene sequence: CDR1 MNHEY, CDR2 SVGAGI. The CDR3 runs to 13 residues.

V and J are TRBV1 and TRBJ2-2; the D call of TRBD2 is as the table states it, not checked on the DNA. TRBV1 is an annotated pseudogene. The CDR3 spans 17 residues. The DNA for the CDR3 is TGCACCAGCAGCCTACGGGGGACTAGCGGTGTAACCGGGGAGCTGTTTTTT. Amino acids: CTSSLRGTSGVTGELFF.

The chain is built from TRBV10-3 and TRBJ1-5; 10 bases align to TRBD1. This CDR3 is 17 amino acids long. Germline assignment: CDR1 ENHRY and CDR2 SYGVKD. The V segment lost 4 bases and the J segment 2 bases; nucleotides outside the gene matches: 8. The DNA of the CDR3 is TGTGCCATCAGTGGGGACAGGGGAAACGGAGGCAATCAGCCCCAGCATTTT. Protein product: CAISGDRGNGGNQPQHF.

V gene TRBV13 combines with J gene TRBJ1-2; 9 bases fit TRBD1. Germline CDR1 reads PRHDT; CDR2 reads FYEKMQ (reference sequence). J was trimmed by 3 bases and V by 8 bases; bases with no gene match: 4. The length of the CDR3 is 13 residues. In DNA, the CDR3 is TGTGCCAGCGGACAGGGGAGTCACTATGGCTACACCTTC. This gives the protein CASGQGSHYGYTF.